One and the same sample provided the 11 T cell receptor beta chains below, sequenced in a study of cytotoxic CD8 clonotypes in ibrutinib-treated CLL. Some clones are missing from TCRdb's copy, which holds only in-frame ones; the method was immunoSEQ multiplex PCR. The sample comprises over 150,000 clones, 81% of which are singletons, and about 2% rests with the top ten. The sample in question was PBMCs, obtained after 12 months of ibrutinib treatment. The source of these receptors is a human donor with chronic lymphocytic leukemia.

The chain employs TRBV27 and TRBJ2-3; maybe TRBD1 (6 bases). The CDR3 is 15 residues long. Germline CDR1 and CDR2: MNHEY and SMNVEV (reference sequence). Trimming cost V 3 bases and J 4 bases, with 14 bases left between them. CDR3 in amino acids: CASSFNRARADTQYF. In DNA form, the CDR3 reads TGTGCCAGCAGTTTTAACAGGGCCCGGGCAGATACGCAGTATTTT.

The rearrangement joins TRBV5-3 to TRBJ1-5; 7 bases are shared with TRBD1. TRBV5-3 is an open reading frame whose function is uncertain. V lost 5 bases, J lost 2 bases, and 1 base stayed unmatched. There are 13 residues in the CDR3. The CDR3 DNA reads as TGTGCCAGAAGGGACAGGCGCAATCAGCCCCAGCATTTT. Translated: CARRDRRNQPQHF.

In its sample, this clone was seen once. The chain links TRBV7-9 to TRBJ2-3; possible D gene TRBD2, 5 bases. There are 15 residues in the CDR3. The V and J ends lost 5 bases and 0 bases respectively, with 12 bases between them. Germline assignment: CDR1 SEHNR and CDR2 FQNEAQ (reference sequence). DNA of the CDR3: TGTGCCAGCAGCCGGGTAGCGATGAGCACAGATACGCAGTATTTT. This translates into CASSRVAMSTDTQYF.

This sequence joins TRBV9 and TRBJ2-6, with 7 bases aligning to TRBD2. The CDR3 has 18 residues. After removal of 6 bases from V and 1 base from J, the junction contained 13 bases not matched to a gene. CDR1 and CDR2 from the germline V gene are SGDLS and YYNGEE. The CDR3 reads CASTAAGIARSGANVLTF. The CDR3 bases are TGTGCCAGCACCGCAGCGGGGATAGCTCGATCTGGGGCCAACGTCCTGACTTTC.

The chain has TRBV30 and TRBJ2-5, with TRBD2 matching over 7 bases. J gave up 3 bases and V 7 bases, and 5 bases lay outside the gene matches. This CDR3 is built from 12 residues. Germline V gives CDR1 GTSNPN, CDR2 SVGIG (reference sequence). CDR3: CAYLAEKETQYF. In DNA form, the CDR3 reads TGTGCCTACCTAGCGGAGAAAGAGACCCAGTACTTC. The full variable domain, rest sourced from reference TRBV30 and TRBJ2-5, is SQTIHQWPATLVQPVGSPLSLECTVEGTSNPNLYWYRQAAGRGLQLLFYSVGIGQISSEVPQNLSASRPQDRQFILSSKKLLLSDSGFYLCAYLAEKETQYFGPGTRLLVL.

J is TRBJ2-5 and V is TRBV7-2, with a possible D match to TRBD2 (6 bases). V gave up 5 bases and J gave up 5 bases, with 18 bases separating them. This CDR3 is built from 15 residues. Germline-derived CDR1 and CDR2 are SGHTA and FQGNSA. CDR3 nucleotide sequence: TGTGCCAGCAGCCCGCCGGGGGTCCCGGGGGAGACCCAGTACTTC. Protein product: CASSPPGVPGETQYF. Full variable domain (rest looked up from reference TRBV7-2 and TRBJ2-5): GAGVSQSPSNKVTEKGKDVELRCDPISGHTALYWYRQSLGQGLEFLIYFQGNSAPDKSGLPSDRFSAERTGGSVSTLTIQRTQQEDSAVYLCASSPPGVPGETQYFGPGTRLLVL.

The genes are TRBV5-5 and TRBJ1-3, with no clear D. Trimming removed 0 bases from V and 7 bases from J, with 11 bases in between. Looked up from germline, CDR1 is SGHKS and CDR2 is YYEKEE (reference sequence). The CDR3 length is 14 residues. DNA for the CDR3: TGTGCCAGCAGCTTGGATGTCAGCTCGAACACCATATATTTT. Residues: CASSLDVSSNTIYF.

This rearrangement joins TRBV7-3 to TRBJ2-7, with D perhaps assigned TRBD1 or TRBD2 (5 bases each). CDR3 length: 14 residues. Germline CDR1 SGHTA, CDR2 FQGTGA. Trimming pared 5 bases from V and 2 bases from J, leaving 13 bases between. CDR3 residues: CASSPAGTPYEQYF. In nucleotides, the CDR3 is TGTGCCAGCAGCCCCGCAGGGACCCCCTACGAGCAGTACTTC.

The rearrangement uses TRBV15 and TRBJ1-3; D gene uncertain. Trimming took 4 bases from V and 2 from J, leaving 6 bases between them. The CDR3 totals 13 residues. Germline V gene sequence: CDR1 LNHNV, CDR2 YYDKDF (reference sequence). This CDR3 reads CATSTGTGNTIYF. DNA for the CDR3: TGTGCCACCAGCACGGGCACTGGAAACACCATATATTTT.

The chain recombines TRBV29-1 with TRBJ1-2; 7 bases agree with TRBD1. The trim removed 3 bases at V and 8 bases at J, leaving 6 bases unmatched. The CDR3 has 12 amino acids. Looked up from germline, CDR1 is SQVTM and CDR2 is ANQGSEA. The CDR3 is CSVEARGFGYTF. The CDR3 DNA reads as TGCAGCGTTGAGGCCAGGGGGTTCGGCTACACCTTC.

The J gene is TRBJ1-2, the V gene TRBV18, with D unresolved. V was cut by 3 bases and J by 2 bases, with 22 bases left in between. The germline CDR1 and CDR2 sequences are KGHSH and LQKENI. The length of the CDR3 is 18 residues. The CDR3 nucleotides are TGTGCCAGCTCACCTTTCGCCCCCGGGCAACCAGCCAACTATGGCTACACCTTC. Protein sequence: CASSPFAPGQPANYGYTF.